The clone carrying this TCR beta chain was seen just once. Other DNA sequences in the same sample also yield this CDR3. This entry is derived from a study of blood T cell repertoires in COVID-19. Study-wide background: The samples span acute and convalescent COVID-19 from the United States, Italy and Spain. Sources were T cells, B-cell-depleted T cells, or PBMCs; the material itself was cDNA or gDNA.

V was cut by 3 bases and J by 0 bases, with 8 bases left in between. This CDR3 has 14 amino acids. Germline V gene data show CDR1 as LNHDA and CDR2 as SQIVND (reference sequence). Under the authors' procedure: Nucleated cell number was recorded as an estimate derived from reference gene primer amplification. The protocol was immunoSEQ multiplex PCR, while the TCRdb copy is restricted to in-frame clones and leaves out a portion. V and J calls and clone size are copied from that table; D and trimming were computed from the DNA. The sample has approximately 150,000 clones, almost 85% seen once. The chain recombines TRBV19 with TRBJ1-1; tentatively, D is TRBD1 (5 bases). This receptor was identified in a man in his 60s with acute or convalescent COVID-19. Sequencing was performed on peripheral blood. The CDR3 reads CASSMGQLNTEAFF. DNA for the CDR3: TGTGCCAGTAGTATGGGGCAGTTGAACACTGAAGCTTTCTTT.